A selection of T cell receptor beta chains follows, all from one sample in a study of blood T cell repertoires in COVID-19. Produced via immunoSEQ multiplex PCR; TCRdb's table is partial and in-frame only. The sample contains under 35,000 clones, around 83% of which appear only once. The sample was peripheral blood. The origin of the receptors is a man aged 65-85 years with active COVID-19. The CDR3 runs from the conserved cysteine through the conserved F or W. Fields, in order: V gene, J gene, CDR3 length, CDR3 protein.

TRBV28	TRBJ2-3	14	CASSNSGGTDTQYF
TRBV28	TRBJ2-7	13	CASSRGRGYEQYF
TRBV5-6	TRBJ2-1	16	CASSPDSLSSYNEQFF
TRBV19	TRBJ2-5	16	CASSIVGQGPQETQYF
TRBV3-1/TRBV3-2	TRBJ2-5	15	CASSQEFTGQETQYF
TRBV11-3	TRBJ2-7	12	CASSDRSYEQYF
TRBV27	TRBJ2-2	18	CASSSRLAGAANTGELFF
TRBV5-1	TRBJ2-6	15	CASSLTGSGANVLTF
TRBV4-2	TRBJ2-1	16	CASSPAASGTYNEQFF
TRBV11-2	TRBJ2-3	15	CASSLGASGGDTQYF
TRBV9	TRBJ1-3	17	CASSVLGTGNSGNTIYF
TRBV18	TRBJ2-3	15	CASSPPGHGTDTQYF
TRBV6-1	TRBJ1-4	11	CASSEGLELFF
TRBV7-9	TRBJ2-1	14	CASSSPNEASEQFF
TRBV9	TRBJ2-3	16	CASSIWDRGVTDTQYF
TRBV19	TRBJ1-6	16	CASSILVNSPNSPLHF
TRBV5-4	TRBJ2-3	16	CASSPAGSGGTDTQYF
TRBV24-1	TRBJ2-1	15	CATSAPGLRADEQFF
TRBV27	TRBJ2-7	15	CASSLYVPSGYEQYF
TRBV7-2	TRBJ2-4	16	CASSLGASGAKNIQYF
TRBV3-1/TRBV3-2	TRBJ2-1	17	CASSLAGGPLRYNEQFF
TRBV4-1	TRBJ2-1	14	CASSQTSTFDEQFF
TRBV27	TRBJ2-3	15	CASSFGGGAIDTQYF
TRBV5-1	TRBJ1-5	14	CASSLHPGNQPQHF
TRBV29-1	TRBJ1-1	13	CSAGMGMNTEAFF
TRBV27	TRBJ1-2	16	CASSFLDRVSNYGYTF
TRBV28	TRBJ1-1	14	CASSLTGEVTEAFF
TRBV7-8	TRBJ1-2	15	CASSTRPGQIYGYTF
TRBV11-1	TRBJ2-7	14	CASSLQGQGYEQYF
TRBV30	TRBJ1-1	11	CARGLNTEAFF
TRBV27	TRBJ2-3	16	CASSAPSGGRAATQYF
TRBV5-1	TRBJ2-6	15	CASSLAGPGANVLTF
TRBV27	TRBJ1-3	15	CASSLDGSSGNTIYF
TRBV5-1	TRBJ2-7	17	CASSLQSLGQNSYEQYF
TRBV10-3	TRBJ2-7	14	CAIHSGTGGREQYF
TRBV6-6	TRBJ1-4	12	CASSYPTEKLFF
TRBV6-2/TRBV6-3	TRBJ2-7	17	CASGLSLTGRANYEQYF
TRBV7-6	TRBJ1-4	16	CASSLRTGDFNEKLFF
TRBV6-6	TRBJ1-2	14	CASRSGQALYGYTF
TRBV18	TRBJ2-5	12	CASSPAGETQYF
TRBV5-1	TRBJ1-2	14	CASRSRGGDYGYTF
TRBV6-1	TRBJ2-1	13	CASSSTPFNEQFF
TRBV5-5	TRBJ1-6	14	CASSYQQGISPLHF
TRBV29-1	TRBJ1-2	14	CSVVGSKNNYGYTF
TRBV6-6	TRBJ2-5	15	CASSYSPPGKETQYF
TRBV5-5	TRBJ2-4	14	CASSVTGGINIQYF
TRBV3-1/TRBV3-2	TRBJ1-1	15	CASSLGSGQNTEAFF
TRBV19	TRBJ2-3	15	CASSILAGFADTQYF
TRBV19	TRBJ1-2	13	CASSIQGFYGYTF